Shown below are 20 T cell receptor beta chains from a single sample sequenced in a study of T-cell memory formation after mild COVID-19. MiXCR was run by TCRdb on the 5' RACE reads, yielding one entry per CDR3 protein. The sample records approximately 99,000 distinct CDR3 sequences, roughly a sixth being singletons. The sequencing input was PBMCs or a T cell subset sorted from them (not recorded which). The receptor source for this set is a man aged 18 to 30 who had mild COVID-19 (a few samples of this study predate the infection). Cell type and time point are not known.

This clonotype was recorded a few times. The genes are TRBV5-1 and TRBJ2-1, with a tentative D call TRBD2 (6 bases). With 1 base removed from V and 9 bases from J, the gap between germline ends came to 17 bases. CDR3 length equals 15 residues. Germline V gene data show CDR1 as SGHRS and CDR2 as YFSETQ. The CDR3 DNA follows: TGCGCCAGCAGCTTGACGACTAGTACTAAGGGTGAGCAGTTCTTC. Residues: CASSLTTSTKGEQFF.

The chain employs TRBV7-2 and TRBJ2-3; D is perhaps TRBD2 (6 bases). The CDR3 sequence is 14 residues long. Trimming removed 2 bases at V and 4 bases at J, with 10 bases between. Looked up from germline, CDR1 is SGHTA and CDR2 is FQGNSA. CDR3 residues: CASSLYGSADTQYF. The CDR3 DNA sequence: TGTGCCAGCAGCTTATACGGGAGCGCAGATACGCAGTATTTT.

V usage is TRBV20-1 and J usage is TRBJ2-4; perhaps D is TRBD1 or TRBD2 (5 bases each). V dropped 3 bases and J dropped 10 bases, with 16 bases sitting between them. CDR1 DFQATT and CDR2 SNEGSKA come from the germline V gene (reference sequence). CDR3 size: 13 residues. The CDR3 sequence: CSARDSTGPIQYF. In DNA form, the CDR3 reads TGCAGTGCTAGGGACTCGACGGGGCCTATTCAGTACTTC.

This clonotype was counted only a few times. This chain connects TRBV7-2 to TRBJ2-7; the D is unclear. The V end lost 0 bases, the J end lost 5 bases, and 8 bases lay between the germline ends. This CDR3 comprises 13 residues. Germline lookup yields CDR1 SGHTA and CDR2 FQGNSA. For the CDR3, the DNA is TGTGCCAGCAGCTTAGCGTCACTCAACGAGCAGTACTTC. Encoded protein: CASSLASLNEQYF.

The J gene is TRBJ2-7, the V gene TRBV12-3 or TRBV12-4; 11 bases fit TRBD2. The CDR3 contains 14 residues. Losses at the gene ends were 6 bases for V and 4 bases for J; bases not matched to a gene: 5. As DNA, the CDR3 is TGTGCCAGCAGGCTAGCGGGGGGACCTTACGAGCAGTACTTC. Its translation: CASRLAGGPYEQYF.

Only a few counts were recorded for this clonotype. The V and J genes are TRBV20-1 and TRBJ2-1; TRBD2 matches 9 bases. Germline lookup yields CDR1 DFQATT and CDR2 SNEGSKA (reference sequence). V shed 6 bases and J 4 bases; nucleotides not matched to a gene: 10. The CDR3 runs 15 residues. The CDR3, as DNA: TGCAGTGCCAAGAAGGCGCTAGCGGGGTACAATGAGCAGTTCTTC. Amino acid sequence: CSAKKALAGYNEQFF.

J is TRBJ1-1 and V is TRBV20-1, with TRBD1 as a possible D gene (5 bases). The CDR3 has 9 residues. Per germline, CDR1 DFQATT and CDR2 SNEGSKA (reference sequence). This CDR3 reads CSARQKAFF. The CDR3 DNA is TGCAGCGCACGACAGAAAGCTTTCTTT.

This clonotype was picked up a small number of times. The chain is built from TRBV20-1 and TRBJ2-1; D unclear. V was shortened by 1 base and J by 0 bases, with 13 bases between the two germline ends. Germline V lookup: CDR1 DFQATT, CDR2 SNEGSKA (reference sequence). This CDR3 is 16 amino acids long. The CDR3 DNA reads TGCAGTGCTAGAGCGCCAGGTGCTAGCTCCTACAATGAGCAGTTCTTC. Protein: CSARAPGASSYNEQFF.

The CDR3 bases are TGCAGCGTTGAAAAGGACAGCAACTACGAGCAGTACTTC. Amino acids: CSVEKDSNYEQYF. V gene TRBV29-1 combines with J gene TRBJ2-7, with a tentative D call TRBD1 (6 bases). The CDR3 totals 13 residues. V lost 2 bases and J 3 bases, leaving 11 bases between the germline ends. Looked up from germline, CDR1 is SQVTM and CDR2 is ANQGSEA.

The chain is built from TRBV7-2 and TRBJ2-7, with 7 bases lining up with TRBD2. Germline lookup yields CDR1 SGHTA and CDR2 FQGNSA. Trimming cost V 4 bases and J 3 bases; bases outside gene matches: 6. There are 14 residues in the CDR3. The CDR3 reads CASSSHTSDYEQYV. The CDR3 DNA reads TGTGCCAGCAGCTCCCATACTAGCGACTACGAGCAGTACGTC.

This sequence joins TRBV9 and TRBJ2-2; 7 bases agree with TRBD2. This CDR3 has 16 amino acids. CDR1 SGDLS and CDR2 YYNGEE come from the germline V gene. V shed 2 bases and J 6 bases; nucleotides not matched to a gene: 10. Here the CDR3 reads CASSVGLERWSGELFF. The CDR3 nucleotides read TGTGCCAGCAGCGTCGGACTAGAAAGGTGGTCCGGGGAGCTGTTTTTT.

This clonotype was detected a few times. V and J are TRBV20-1 and TRBJ2-7; weak D call: TRBD2 (6 bases). The CDR3 contains 14 residues. The germline V gene encodes CDR1 DFQATT and CDR2 SNEGSKA (reference sequence). DNA of the CDR3: TGCAGTGCCAGAGAGGACGGGAGCTCCTACGAGCAGTACGTC. Translated: CSAREDGSSYEQYV.

This clonotype was seen a few times. The chain combines TRBV5-1 with TRBJ2-3, with a tentative D call TRBD2 (7 bases). V was shortened by 9 bases and J by 3 bases, with 17 bases between the two germline ends. Per the germline V gene, CDR1 is SGHRS and CDR2 is YFSETQ. This CDR3 is 14 amino acids long. CDR3 nucleotide sequence: TGCGCCAACTCCAAGGGGGGGGCAACAGATACGCAGTATTTT. This encodes CANSKGGATDTQYF. Together with reference TRBV5-1 and TRBJ2-3, the CDR3 gives the full variable domain: KAGVTQTPRYLIKTRGQQVTLSCSPISGHRSVSWYQQTPGQGLQFLFEYFSETQRNKGNFPGRFSGRQFSNSRSEMNVSTLELGDSALYLCANSKGGATDTQYFGPGTRLTVL.

V is TRBV3-1 and J is TRBJ1-1; TRBD1 aligns across 7 bases. The V segment lost 0 bases and the J segment 11 bases; nucleotides outside the gene matches: 12. The CDR3 extends over 15 amino acids. Germline values: CDR1 LGHDT, CDR2 YNNKEL (reference sequence). CDR3 in DNA: TGTGCCAGCAGCCAAGATCGGCAGACGGCCAGGGGGGCTTTCTTT. Its translation: CASSQDRQTARGAFF.

Only a few counts were recorded for this clonotype. This sequence joins TRBV5-1 and TRBJ1-3; tentative D call: TRBD1 (5 bases). V dropped 1 base and J dropped 2 bases, with 10 bases sitting between them. This CDR3 contains 15 residues. CDR1 is SGHRS and CDR2 is YFSETQ in the germline V gene. The CDR3 DNA reads as TGCGCCAGCAGCTTGTCTCCCAGGGCTGGAAACACCATATATTTT. Its translation: CASSLSPRAGNTIYF.

The chain employs TRBV9 and TRBJ2-7; tentative D call: TRBD2 (5 bases). The V gene lost 4 bases and the J gene lost 0 bases, with 11 bases spanning the gap. The CDR3 covers 14 residues. Looked up from germline, CDR1 is SGDLS and CDR2 is YYNGEE. CDR3 DNA sequence: TGTGCCAGCAGCCGGACCGGGAACTCCTACGAGCAGTACTTC. Protein: CASSRTGNSYEQYF.

This clonotype was counted many times. V gene TRBV5-4 combines with J gene TRBJ2-1; D possibly corresponds to TRBD2 (5 bases). V was pared by 4 bases and J by 4 bases, with 15 bases between. CDR3 length: 15 amino acids. The V gene's germline CDR1 is SGHNT and CDR2 YYREEE (reference sequence). In DNA form, the CDR3 reads TGTGCCAGCAGCGCCGACTTGGGAGATTACAATGAGCAGTTCTTC. Its translation is CASSADLGDYNEQFF.

This clonotype was counted a few times. This chain uses TRBV10-2 with TRBJ2-7; 12 bases align to TRBD1. V gave up 6 bases and J gave up 7 bases; unmatched junction bases: 10. Germline values: CDR1 WSHSY, CDR2 SAAADI. The CDR3 spans 15 residues. The CDR3 reads CASSAPGQGAREQYF. The CDR3 coding sequence is TGCGCCAGCAGCGCACCGGGACAGGGGGCGCGGGAGCAGTACTTC.

This clonotype was counted between two and nine times. V gene TRBV6-2 or TRBV6-3 combines with J gene TRBJ2-7; TRBD1 matches at 7 bases. Germline values: CDR1 MNHEY, CDR2 SVGEGT. With 6 bases clipped from V and 3 bases from J, the junction kept 8 bases outside the gene matches. The CDR3 consists of 14 residues. The CDR3 here is CASRRQGPYYEQYV. The CDR3 region has the DNA TGTGCCAGCAGGAGACAGGGACCCTACTACGAGCAGTACGTC.

The rearrangement uses TRBV11-2 and TRBJ2-7; TRBD2 is a possible D gene (5 bases). V lost 4 bases and J lost 2, with 15 bases in between. The CDR3 contains 15 residues. The V gene's germline CDR1 is SGHAT and CDR2 FQNNGV. The CDR3 DNA reads as TGTGCCAGCAGCTCCCGACGGACGGAGGCCTACGAGCAGTACGTC. It specifies CASSSRRTEAYEQYV.